This is a list of T cell receptor beta chains from one sample in a study of cytomegalovirus exposure and HLA in healthy donors. Generated by immunoSEQ multiplex PCR, the TCRdb table keeps only in-frame clones and is missing some. The sample records fewer than 350,000 clones, about 90% being singletons. Material for sequencing was PBMCs. The receptors stem from a woman younger than 30 in good health and CMV-seronegative. CDR3s include the opening cysteine and the closing phenylalanine or tryptophan. A D gene is named only where the DNA matches it firmly. Size values are once, few and many counts, or a class for expanded clones, and some rows have none.

NA,TRBV27,NA,TRBJ1-6,TGTGCCAGCAGTACGCACCCGGGCGGGAATTCACCCCTCCACTTT,CASSTHPGGNSPLHF
NA,TRBV5-1,TRBD2,TRBJ2-7,TGCGCCAGCAGCTTGGCCGGGGGGTCCTACGAGCAGTACTTC,CASSLAGGSYEQYF
NA,TRBV10-2,TRBD1,TRBJ1-2,TGCGCCAGCAGTGAGGTTAAGGACAGGGGCGCAGCTAACTATGGCTACACCTTC,CASSEVKDRGAANYGYTF
NA,TRBV11-1,TRBD1,TRBJ1-1,TGTGCCAGCAGCTTAAGTTCAGGGGGCACCACTGAAGCTTTCTTT,CASSLSSGGTTEAFF
NA,TRBV4-1,TRBD2,TRBJ2-1,TGCGCCAGCAGCCAGTTAGCGGGGGGGCGGGACAATGAGCAGTTCTTC,CASSQLAGGRDNEQFF
NA,TRBV2,NA,TRBJ1-1,TGTGCCAGCACTTTTTCGAACACTGAAGCTTTCTTT,CASTFSNTEAFF
NA,TRBV19,NA,TRBJ2-7,TGTGCCAGTAGTATAGCGGGCAGGGAAAGACACGAGCAGTACTTC,CASSIAGRERHEQYF
NA,TRBV6-5,NA,TRBJ2-4,TGTGCCAGCAGTAACCTAAACGTGCAGTACTTC,CASSNLNVQYF
NA,TRBV5-1,NA,TRBJ1-2,TGCGCCAGCAGCCTGACAGAGACGAACTATGGCTACACCTTC,CASSLTETNYGYTF
NA,TRBV9,NA,TRBJ2-2,TGTGCCAGCAGCGTAGGTGAGGGCTACACCGGGGAGCTGTTTTTT,CASSVGEGYTGELFF
once,TRBV7-9,TRBD2,TRBJ2-5,TGTTCCAGCAGCTTCACTAGCGGGGGCTTTTTGTCCCAGTACTTC,CSSSFTSGGFLSQYF
NA,TRBV9,NA,TRBJ2-1,TGTGCCAGCAGCCTCGGAAGGGGGAGCTCCTACAATGAGCAGTTCTTC,CASSLGRGSSYNEQFF
few,TRBV18,TRBD1,TRBJ1-6,TGTGCCAGCTCATCACAGGGGGCGGTTGCACCCCTCCACTTT,CASSSQGAVAPLHF
NA,TRBV10-1,TRBD2,TRBJ2-7,TGCGCCAGCAGCATGACTAGCGGGGGGCCCTACGAGCAGTATTTC,CASSMTSGGPYEQYF
NA,TRBV30,TRBD2,TRBJ2-3,TGTGCCTATAGTGGGGTGACTAGCGGTCCAGATACGCAGTATTTT,CAYSGVTSGPDTQYF
NA,TRBV18,TRBD2,TRBJ2-3,TGTGCCAGCTCACCTTATAGCGGGGGGGCCCGTAACGGTACGCAGTATTTT,CASSPYSGGARNGTQYF
once,TRBV5-1,TRBD2,TRBJ2-7,TGCGCCAGCAGCACCCAGACTAGCCCTGAGCAGTACTTC,CASSTQTSPEQYF
NA,TRBV30,NA,TRBJ2-1,TGTGCCCGGAAGACAGTAGACAATGAGCAGTTCTTC,CARKTVDNEQFF
NA,TRBV6-1,TRBD2,TRBJ2-7,TGTGCCAGCAGTGAACAAACTTCTGGGGGGGGGAGCCCCTACGAGCAGTACTTC,CASSEQTSGGGSPYEQYF
NA,TRBV18,TRBD2,TRBJ2-7,TGTGCCAGCTCAGATAGCGGGGCGTCCTACGAGCAGTACTTC,CASSDSGASYEQYF
NA,TRBV29-1,NA,TRBJ2-3,TGCAGCGTTGAAGATCTAATCACAGATACGCAGTATTTT,CSVEDLITDTQYF
NA,TRBV5-6,TRBD1,TRBJ1-2,TGTGCCAGCAGCCGACAGTGGGACAGGGTTAGGGGGAACTATGGCTACACCTTC,CASSRQWDRVRGNYGYTF
NA,TRBV5-1,TRBD2,TRBJ2-3,TGCGCCAGCAGCTTGGTTCCTAGCGGGGGGGCTGTAGCAGATACGCAGTATTTT,CASSLVPSGGAVADTQYF
NA,TRBV23-1,TRBD2,TRBJ2-3,TGCGCCAGCAGCCCAGCCCCCGACGGAATGACTAGCCTAACCACAGATACGCAGTATTTT,CASSPAPDGMTSLTTDTQYF
NA,TRBV5-4,NA,TRBJ2-3,TGTGCCAGCAGCTCAGGGACTTCCGGACGCACAGATACGCAGTATTTT,CASSSGTSGRTDTQYF
once,TRBV5-6,NA,TRBJ2-3,TGTGCCAGCAGCTTGGCGAGCACAGATACGCAGTATTTT,CASSLASTDTQYF
NA,TRBV9,TRBD2,TRBJ2-3,TGTGCCAGCAGCGAGCGACTAGCCTCAGATACGCAGTATTTT,CASSERLASDTQYF
NA,TRBV13,TRBD1,TRBJ2-7,TGTGCCAGCAGCCTCGGACAGGGGTTCTACGAGCAGTACTTC,CASSLGQGFYEQYF
NA,TRBV4-1,NA,TRBJ2-1,TGCGCCAGCAGCCAAGGGGGCAGGGCCATCGTCAATGAGCAGTTCTTC,CASSQGGRAIVNEQFF
NA,TRBV7-2,NA,TRBJ2-1,TGTGCCAGCAGCTACTACTTAAGCTCCTACAATGAGCAGTTCTTC,CASSYYLSSYNEQFF
once,TRBV2,NA,TRBJ2-5,TGTGCCAGCAGTGGGAGCGGCCAAGAGACCCAGTACTTC,CASSGSGQETQYF
NA,TRBV5-1,NA,TRBJ1-1,TGCGCCAGCAGCTTGCAGGGTCAGGGAACTGAAGCTTTCTTT,CASSLQGQGTEAFF
NA,TRBV7-6,TRBD1,TRBJ1-3,TGTGCCAGCAGCTTTGGACCCGGGACAGGGAGCTTCTACTCTGGAAACACCATATATTTT,CASSFGPGTGSFYSGNTIYF
NA,TRBV10-3,NA,TRBJ1-2,TGTGCCATCAGTGATTTTTCGGCGGGTGGCTACACCTTC,CAISDFSAGGYTF
NA,TRBV6-1,TRBD1,TRBJ2-2,TGTGCCAGCAGGACAGGGGCCAACACCGGGGAGCTGTTTTTT,CASRTGANTGELFF
NA,TRBV6-6,NA,TRBJ1-1,TGTGCCAGCAGTTCCCTACAGGCAAAGAACACTGAAGCTTTCTTT,CASSSLQAKNTEAFF
few,TRBV4-1,NA,TRBJ1-4,TGCGCCAGCAGCCAGAACGGTGATGAAAAACTGTTTTTT,CASSQNGDEKLFF
NA,TRBV15,NA,TRBJ2-5,TGTGCCACCAGCAGAGTTGAGGGTGGGCGAGAGACCCAGTACTTC,CATSRVEGGRETQYF
NA,TRBV6-1,TRBD1,TRBJ1-2,TGTGCCAGCAGTCGGGACAGGGTGGATGGCTACACCTTC,CASSRDRVDGYTF
NA,TRBV9,TRBD1,TRBJ1-6,TGTGCCAGCAGCGGACAGGGATCCTATAATTCACCCCTCCACTTT,CASSGQGSYNSPLHF
NA,TRBV11-2,NA,TRBJ2-5,TGTGCCAGCAGCTTAGTGGGGTCAGGGGAGACCCAGTACTTC,CASSLVGSGETQYF
NA,TRBV19,TRBD1,TRBJ1-6,TGTGCCAGTAGTGCATGGACAGGGGGAAATTCACCCCTCCACTTT,CASSAWTGGNSPLHF
NA,TRBV4-1,TRBD1,TRBJ1-2,TGCGCCAGCAGCCAAGCTACAGGACAGGTGCCCTATGGCTACACCTTC,CASSQATGQVPYGYTF
NA,TRBV18,TRBD2,TRBJ2-2,TGTGCCAGCTCACCACGGGCGGGGGCGAACACCGGGGAGCTGTTTTTT,CASSPRAGANTGELFF
NA,TRBV6-5,TRBD1,TRBJ1-6,TGTGCCAGCAGTTACGGGACAGGCGGAAATTCACCCCTCCACTTT,CASSYGTGGNSPLHF
once,TRBV5-4,NA,TRBJ1-2,TGTGCCAGCAGCTTGGGGAGGGGATCTAACTATGGCTACACCTTC,CASSLGRGSNYGYTF
NA,TRBV30,TRBD1,TRBJ1-6,TGTGCCTGGAACCGGGACAGCTATAAAATTTCACCCCTCCACTTT,CAWNRDSYKISPLHF
once,TRBV6-6,NA,TRBJ2-7,TGTGTCAGCAGTTACTCAGGGGAACCCTACGAGCAGTACTTC,CVSSYSGEPYEQYF